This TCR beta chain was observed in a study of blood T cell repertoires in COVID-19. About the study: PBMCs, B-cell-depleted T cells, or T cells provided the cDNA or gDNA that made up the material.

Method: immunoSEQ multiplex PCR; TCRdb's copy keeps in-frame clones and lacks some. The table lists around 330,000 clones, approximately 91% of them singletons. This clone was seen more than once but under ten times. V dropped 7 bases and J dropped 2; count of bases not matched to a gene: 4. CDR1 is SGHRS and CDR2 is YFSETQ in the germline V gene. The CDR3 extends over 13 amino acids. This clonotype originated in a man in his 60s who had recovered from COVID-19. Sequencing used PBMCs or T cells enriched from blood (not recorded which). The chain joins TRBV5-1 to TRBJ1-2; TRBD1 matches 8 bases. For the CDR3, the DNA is TGCGCCAGCGGGAGACAGGGGAACTATGGCTACACCTTC. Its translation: CASGRQGNYGYTF.